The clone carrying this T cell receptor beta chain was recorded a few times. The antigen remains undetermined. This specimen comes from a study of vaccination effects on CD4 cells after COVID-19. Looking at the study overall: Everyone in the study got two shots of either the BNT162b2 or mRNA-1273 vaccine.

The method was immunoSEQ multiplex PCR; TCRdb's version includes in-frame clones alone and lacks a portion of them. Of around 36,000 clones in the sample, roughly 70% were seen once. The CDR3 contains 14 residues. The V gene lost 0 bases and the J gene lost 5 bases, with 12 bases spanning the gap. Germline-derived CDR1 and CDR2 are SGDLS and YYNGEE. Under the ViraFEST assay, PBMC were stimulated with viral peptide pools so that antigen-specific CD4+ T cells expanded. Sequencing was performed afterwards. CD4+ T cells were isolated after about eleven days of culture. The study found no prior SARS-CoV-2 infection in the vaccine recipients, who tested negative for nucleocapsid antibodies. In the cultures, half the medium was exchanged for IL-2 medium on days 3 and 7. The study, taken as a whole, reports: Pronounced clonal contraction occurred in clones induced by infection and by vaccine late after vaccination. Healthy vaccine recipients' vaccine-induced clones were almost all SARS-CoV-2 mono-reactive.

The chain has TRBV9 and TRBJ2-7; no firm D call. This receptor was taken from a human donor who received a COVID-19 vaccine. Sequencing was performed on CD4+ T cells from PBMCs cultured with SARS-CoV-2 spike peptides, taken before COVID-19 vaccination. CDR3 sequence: CASSVDLRPHEQYF. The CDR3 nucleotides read TGTGCCAGCAGCGTAGATCTCCGTCCTCACGAGCAGTACTTC.